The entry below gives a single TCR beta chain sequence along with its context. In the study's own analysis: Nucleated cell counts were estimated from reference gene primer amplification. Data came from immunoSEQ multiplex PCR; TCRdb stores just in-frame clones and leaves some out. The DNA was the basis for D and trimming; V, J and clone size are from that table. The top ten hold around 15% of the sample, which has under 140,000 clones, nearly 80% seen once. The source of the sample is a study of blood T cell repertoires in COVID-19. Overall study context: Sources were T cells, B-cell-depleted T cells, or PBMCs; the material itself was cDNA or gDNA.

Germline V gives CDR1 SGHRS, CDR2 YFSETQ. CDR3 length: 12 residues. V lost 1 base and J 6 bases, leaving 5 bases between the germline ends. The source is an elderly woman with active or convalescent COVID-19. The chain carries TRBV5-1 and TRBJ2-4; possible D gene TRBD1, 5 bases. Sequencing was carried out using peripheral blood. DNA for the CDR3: TGCGCCAGCAGCTTGACAGGAAACATTCAGTACTTC. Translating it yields CASSLTGNIQYF.